These T cell receptor beta chains were read from a single sample in a study of CD8 T cells in ankylosing spondylitis. TCRdb independently ran MiXCR on the 5' RACE reads; one entry per CDR3 protein. The sample records around 540,000 distinct CDR3 sequences, roughly 13% being singletons. The material sequenced was blood, either unsorted or a sorted T cell fraction (not recorded which). The receptor source for this set is a male donor with ankylosing spondylitis. Each CDR3 is given with its conserved first and last residue. Each record gives: V gene, D gene, CDR3 protein. D genes are given only for firm matches.

V gene: TRBV20-1; D gene: TRBD1; CDR3 protein: CSARVRDRGLDEAFF
V gene: TRBV11-3; D gene: TRBD2; CDR3 protein: CASSRSGGGPGREQFF
V gene: TRBV4-2; D gene: .; CDR3 protein: CASSQDISGSNYGYTF
V gene: TRBV12-3/TRBV12-4; D gene: TRBD1; CDR3 protein: CASSQHQGGTGNTIYF
V gene: TRBV3-1; D gene: TRBD2; CDR3 protein: CASSQAGTSETYEQYF
V gene: TRBV7-2; D gene: .; CDR3 protein: CASSLEAEANYGYTF
V gene: TRBV29-1; D gene: .; CDR3 protein: CSVMGANTQYF
V gene: TRBV20-1; D gene: .; CDR3 protein: CSASLRKRKETQYF
V gene: TRBV20-1; D gene: .; CDR3 protein: CSAKAFTGTLAKNIQYF
V gene: TRBV20-1; D gene: .; CDR3 protein: CSAYRTGSTGELFF
V gene: TRBV27; D gene: .; CDR3 protein: CASTGQWASTDTQYF
V gene: TRBV10-3; D gene: .; CDR3 protein: CAISDLGQGQETQYF